The 6 T cell receptor beta chains below all came from one sample that was sequenced in a study of OX40 agonist ivuxolimab in advanced cancers. Receptor libraries were prepared by the immunoSEQ multiplex PCR assay. TCRdb provides this immuneACCESS table in a form limited to in-frame rearrangements. Some clones are lacking; in checked studies, under half of them reflect an unresolved V gene, and why the rest are absent is not known. The sample table records 55,000 to 65,000 clones; about four fifths of these occur just once. Under 0.65% of the sample belongs to the ten largest clones. This specimen consisted of CD4+ or CD8+ T cells sorted from blood, obtained in a trial of the OX40 agonist ivuxolimab. Receptors originate from an adult with an advanced solid tumor such as melanoma, head and neck, liver or kidney cancer.

The gene calls are TRBV19 and TRBJ2-3; D call uncertain. The CDR3 has 13 residues. Germline values: CDR1 LNHDA, CDR2 SQIVND (reference sequence). Trimming shortened V by 7 bases and J by 5 bases, and 13 bases separated the two germline ends. The CDR3 sequence: CASTPNWGDTQYF. CDR3 bases: TGTGCCAGTACCCCTAATTGGGGAGATACGCAGTATTTT.

The V and J genes are TRBV5-4 and TRBJ2-1, with no clear D. Germline V gives CDR1 SGHNT, CDR2 YYREEE (reference sequence). CDR3 size: 16 residues. Deletions cut 0 bases from V and 1 base from J, with 11 bases between. The CDR3 spells CASSLGRSVSYNEQFF. Written as DNA, the CDR3 is TGTGCCAGCAGCTTGGGCCGAAGTGTATCCTACAATGAGCAGTTCTTC.

The chain has TRBV23-1 and TRBJ1-2; a weak D match, TRBD1 (5 bases). TRBV23-1 is an ORF; its function is uncertain. The CDR3 runs 18 residues. V lost 0 bases, J lost 4 bases, and 21 bases lay in between. The CDR3 nucleotides read TGCGCCAGCAGTCAATCGTGGGGCTCGAGGGCCTATCCCTATGGCTACACCTTC. It codes for CASSQSWGSRAYPYGYTF.

V gene TRBV5-6 combines with J gene TRBJ2-5; 10 bases fit TRBD2. J lost 4 bases, V lost 3 bases, and 15 bases had no gene match. This CDR3 has 18 residues. Looked up from germline, CDR1 is SGHDT and CDR2 is YYEEEE. CDR3 nucleotides: TGTGCCAGCAGCTCCCCCTCGCCTAGCGGGAGCCTTCGAGAGACCCAGTACTTC. Translation: CASSSPSPSGSLRETQYF.

The V and J genes are TRBV6-1 and TRBJ2-7, with a possible D match to TRBD2 (5 bases). Germline V gene data show CDR1 as MNHNS and CDR2 as SASEGT. This CDR3 is 12 amino acids long. Trimming left V 0 bases short and J 11 bases short, with 11 bases between. The CDR3 spells CASSEAARVKYF. The CDR3 DNA is TGTGCCAGCAGTGAAGCAGCGCGGGTGAAGTACTTC.

This chain uses TRBV30 with TRBJ2-5, with 8 bases matching TRBD2. Germline-derived CDR1 and CDR2 are GTSNPN and SVGIG (reference sequence). V dropped 4 bases and J dropped 4; count of bases not matched to a gene: 8. The CDR3 spans 14 residues. The CDR3 coding sequence is TGTGCCTGGAAGGCGGGAGGATGGGGAGAGACCCAGTACTTC. Protein product: CAWKAGGWGETQYF. Supplemented by reference TRBV30 and TRBJ2-5, the full variable domain reads SQTIHQWPATLVQPVGSPLSLECTVEGTSNPNLYWYRQAAGRGLQLLFYSVGIGQISSEVPQNLSASRPQDRQFILSSKKLLLSDSGFYLCAWKAGGWGETQYFGPGTRLLVL.